This T cell receptor beta chain emerged from a study of regulatory T cells in long-lasting Graves disease. Construction of TCR beta libraries relied on iRepertoire HTBI primers and on Arm-PCR targeting CDR3 regions. TCRdb recomputed calls from the multiplex PCR reads with MiXCR, one row per CDR3 protein. The top ten hold roughly 10% of the sample, which has 450,000 to 600,000 distinct CDR3 sequences, roughly 14% seen once. The CDR3 is 14 amino acids. V shed 4 bases and J shed 4 bases, with 12 bases lying between them. Germline V gene lookup returns CDR1 SGHDN and CDR2 FVKESK. The time point was: newly diagnosed GD, antithyroid drugs for less than 3 months. The TCR library used RNA extracted from PBMCs. This clonotype was seen many times. This sample was shared with a second study, whose subject was T cells in Graves' hyperthyroidism and ophthalmopathy.

V gene TRBV14 combines with J gene TRBJ2-3, with no clear D. The material was peripheral blood mononuclear cells (PBMCs), obtained at new diagnosis, from a patient treated with antithyroid drugs. This clonotype originated in a young man with Graves disease. The CDR3 is CASSLGALADTQYF. The CDR3 DNA sequence: TGTGCCAGCAGCCTAGGTGCGTTAGCAGATACGCAGTATTTT.